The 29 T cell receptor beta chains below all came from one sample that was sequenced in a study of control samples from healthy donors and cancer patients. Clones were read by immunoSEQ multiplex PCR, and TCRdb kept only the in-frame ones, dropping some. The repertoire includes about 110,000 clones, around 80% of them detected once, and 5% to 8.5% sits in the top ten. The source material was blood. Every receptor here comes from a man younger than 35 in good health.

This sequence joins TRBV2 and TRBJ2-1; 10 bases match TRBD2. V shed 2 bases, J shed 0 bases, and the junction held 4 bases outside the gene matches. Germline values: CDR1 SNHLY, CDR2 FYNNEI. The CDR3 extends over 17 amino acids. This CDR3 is CASSESSGGRSYNEQFF. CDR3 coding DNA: TGTGCCAGCAGTGAATCTAGCGGGGGTCGCTCCTACAATGAGCAGTTCTTC. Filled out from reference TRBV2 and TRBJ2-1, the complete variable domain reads EPEVTQTPSHQVTQMGQEVILRCVPISNHLYFYWYRQILGQKVEFLVSFYNNEISEKSEIFDDQFSVERPDGSNFTLKIRSTKLEDSAMYFCASSESSGGRSYNEQFFGPGTRLTVL.

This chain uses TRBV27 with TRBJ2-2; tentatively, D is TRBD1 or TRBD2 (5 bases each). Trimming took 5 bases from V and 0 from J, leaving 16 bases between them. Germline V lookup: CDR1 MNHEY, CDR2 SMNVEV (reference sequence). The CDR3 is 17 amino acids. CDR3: CASSDEVGTTNTGELFF. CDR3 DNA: TGTGCCAGCAGTGACGAAGTAGGGACGACGAACACCGGGGAGCTGTTTTTT.

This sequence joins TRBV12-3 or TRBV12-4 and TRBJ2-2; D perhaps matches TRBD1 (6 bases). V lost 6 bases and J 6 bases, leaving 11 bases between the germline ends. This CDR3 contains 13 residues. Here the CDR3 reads CASRWTAPGELFF. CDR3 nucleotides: TGTGCCAGCAGGTGGACAGCCCCCGGGGAGCTGTTTTTT.

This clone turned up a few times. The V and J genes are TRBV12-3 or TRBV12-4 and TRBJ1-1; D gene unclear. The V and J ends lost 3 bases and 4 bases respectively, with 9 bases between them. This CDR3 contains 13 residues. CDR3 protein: CASSFWWTTEAFF. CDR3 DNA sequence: TGTGCCAGCAGTTTCTGGTGGACCACTGAAGCTTTCTTT.

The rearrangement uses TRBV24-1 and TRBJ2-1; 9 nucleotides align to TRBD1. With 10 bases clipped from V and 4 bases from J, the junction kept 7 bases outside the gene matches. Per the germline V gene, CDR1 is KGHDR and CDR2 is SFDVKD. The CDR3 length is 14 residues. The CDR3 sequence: CATLQGARYNEQFF. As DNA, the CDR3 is TGTGCCACTTTACAGGGGGCGAGGTACAATGAGCAGTTCTTC.

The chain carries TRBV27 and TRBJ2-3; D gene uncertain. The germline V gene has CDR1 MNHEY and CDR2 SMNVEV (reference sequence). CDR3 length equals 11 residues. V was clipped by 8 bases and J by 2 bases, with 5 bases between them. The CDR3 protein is CASGYTDTQYF. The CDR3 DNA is TGTGCCAGCGGTTACACAGATACGCAGTATTTT.

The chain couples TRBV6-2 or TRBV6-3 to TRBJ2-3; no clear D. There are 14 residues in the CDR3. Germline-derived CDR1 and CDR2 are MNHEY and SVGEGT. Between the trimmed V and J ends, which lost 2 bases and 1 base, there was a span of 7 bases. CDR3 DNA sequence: TGTGCCAGCAGTTACAGGGTCGGCACAGATACGCAGTATTTT. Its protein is CASSYRVGTDTQYF.

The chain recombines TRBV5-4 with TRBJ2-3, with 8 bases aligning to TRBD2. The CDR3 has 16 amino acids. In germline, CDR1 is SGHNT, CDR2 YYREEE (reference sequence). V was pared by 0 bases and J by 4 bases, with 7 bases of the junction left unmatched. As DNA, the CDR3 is TGTGCCAGCAGCTTGGAGGGACTAGGGGCGTCAGATACGCAGTATTTT. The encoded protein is CASSLEGLGASDTQYF.

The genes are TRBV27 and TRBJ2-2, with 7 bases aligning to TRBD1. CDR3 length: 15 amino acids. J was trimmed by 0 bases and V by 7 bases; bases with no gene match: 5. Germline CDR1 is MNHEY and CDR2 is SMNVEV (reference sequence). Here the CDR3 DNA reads TGTGCCAGCACAGGCGGACAGGCGAACACCGGGGAGCTGTTTTTT. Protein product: CASTGGQANTGELFF.

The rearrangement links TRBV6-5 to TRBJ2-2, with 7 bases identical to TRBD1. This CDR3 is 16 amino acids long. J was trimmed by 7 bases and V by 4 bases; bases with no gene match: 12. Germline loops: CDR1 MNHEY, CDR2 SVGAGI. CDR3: CASSSADRAGGGELFF. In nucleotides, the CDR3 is TGTGCCAGCAGTTCCGCAGACAGGGCGGGTGGCGGGGAGCTGTTTTTT.

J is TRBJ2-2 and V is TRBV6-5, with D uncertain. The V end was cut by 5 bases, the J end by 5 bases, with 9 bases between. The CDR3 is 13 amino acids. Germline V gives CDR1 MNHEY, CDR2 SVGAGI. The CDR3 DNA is TGTGCCAGCAGTCCTCAGGAGACCGGGGAGCTGTTTTTT. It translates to CASSPQETGELFF.

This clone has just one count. The CDR3 coding sequence is TGTGCCAGCAGTTTAGGTCCGGGAAACACCATATATTTT. The encoded protein is CASSLGPGNTIYF. This chain links TRBV28 with TRBJ1-3; D is unresolved. Trimming pared 2 bases from V and 4 bases from J, leaving 6 bases between. The germline gives CDR1 MDHEN, CDR2 SYDVKM. The CDR3 covers 13 residues.

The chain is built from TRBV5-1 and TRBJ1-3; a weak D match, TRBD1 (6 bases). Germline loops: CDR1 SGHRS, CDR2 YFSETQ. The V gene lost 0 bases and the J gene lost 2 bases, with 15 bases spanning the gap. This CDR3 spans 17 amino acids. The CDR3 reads CASSLAWGRGTGNTIYF. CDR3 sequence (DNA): TGCGCCAGCAGCTTGGCCTGGGGCAGGGGAACTGGAAACACCATATATTTT.

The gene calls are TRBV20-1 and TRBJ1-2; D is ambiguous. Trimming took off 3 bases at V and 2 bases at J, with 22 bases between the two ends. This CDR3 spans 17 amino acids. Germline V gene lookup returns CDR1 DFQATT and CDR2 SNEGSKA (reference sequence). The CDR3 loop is CSASTAYGNSMNYGYTF. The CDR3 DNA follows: TGCAGTGCTAGTACCGCTTATGGGAACAGTATGAACTATGGCTACACCTTC.

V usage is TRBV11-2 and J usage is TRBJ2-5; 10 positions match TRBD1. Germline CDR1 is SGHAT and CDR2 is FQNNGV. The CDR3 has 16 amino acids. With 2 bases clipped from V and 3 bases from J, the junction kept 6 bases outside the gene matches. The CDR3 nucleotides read TGTGCCAGCAGCTTATCGCCCGGGACAGGGGAAGAGACCCAGTACTTC. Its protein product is CASSLSPGTGEETQYF.

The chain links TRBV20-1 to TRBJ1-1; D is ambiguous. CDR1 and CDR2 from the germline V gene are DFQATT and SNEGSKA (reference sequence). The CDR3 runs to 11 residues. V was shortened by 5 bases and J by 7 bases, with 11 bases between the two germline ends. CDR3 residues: CSAFHSSEAFF. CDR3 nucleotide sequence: TGCAGTGCTTTTCACAGCAGTGAAGCTTTCTTT.

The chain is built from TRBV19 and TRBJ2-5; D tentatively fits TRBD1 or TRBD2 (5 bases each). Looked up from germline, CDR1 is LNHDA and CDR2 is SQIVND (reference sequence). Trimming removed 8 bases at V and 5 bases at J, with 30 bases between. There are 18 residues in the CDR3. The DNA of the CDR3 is TGTGCCAGTTCGGACTCCGGGGTAGTGGACACCCGTTATGAGACCCAGTACTTC. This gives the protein CASSDSGVVDTRYETQYF. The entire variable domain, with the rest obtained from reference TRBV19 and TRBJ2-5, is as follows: DGGITQSPKYLFRKEGQNVTLSCEQNLNHDAMYWYRQDPGQGLRLIYYSQIVNDFQKGDIAEGYSVSREKKESFPLTVTSAQKNPTAFYLCASSDSGVVDTRYETQYFGPGTRLLVL.

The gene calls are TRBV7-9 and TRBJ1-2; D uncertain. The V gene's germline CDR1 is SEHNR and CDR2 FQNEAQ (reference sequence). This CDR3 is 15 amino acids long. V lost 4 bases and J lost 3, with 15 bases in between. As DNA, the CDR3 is TGTGCCAGCAGCTCTTCATTCGGGGTACACTATGGCTACACCTTC. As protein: CASSSSFGVHYGYTF.

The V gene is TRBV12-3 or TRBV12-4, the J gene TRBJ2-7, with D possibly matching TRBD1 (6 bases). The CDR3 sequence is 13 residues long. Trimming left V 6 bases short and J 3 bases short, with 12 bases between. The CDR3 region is CASSYRADYEQYF. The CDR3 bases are TGTGCCAGCAGCTACAGGGCGGACTACGAGCAGTACTTC.

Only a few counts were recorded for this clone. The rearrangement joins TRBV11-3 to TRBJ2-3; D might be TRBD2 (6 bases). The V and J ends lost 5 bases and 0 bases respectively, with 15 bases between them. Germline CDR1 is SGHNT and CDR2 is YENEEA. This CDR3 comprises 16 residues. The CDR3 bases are TGTGCCAGCAGCCGATCGATTGGGGGGAGCACAGATACGCAGTATTTT. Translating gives CASSRSIGGSTDTQYF.

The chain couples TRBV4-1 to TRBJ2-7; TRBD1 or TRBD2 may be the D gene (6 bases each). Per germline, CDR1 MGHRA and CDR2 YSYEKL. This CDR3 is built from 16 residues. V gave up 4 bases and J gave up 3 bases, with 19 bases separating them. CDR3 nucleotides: TGCGCCAGCAGCCGGGGAATGGGGGGCGGACTCTACGAGCAGTACTTC. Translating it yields CASSRGMGGGLYEQYF.

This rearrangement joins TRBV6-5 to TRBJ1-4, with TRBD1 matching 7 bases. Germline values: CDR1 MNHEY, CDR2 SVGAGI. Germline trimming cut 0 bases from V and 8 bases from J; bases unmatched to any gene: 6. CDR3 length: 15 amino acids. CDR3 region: CASSYSGTEKEKLFF. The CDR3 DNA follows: TGTGCCAGCAGTTACTCCGGGACAGAAAAGGAAAAACTGTTTTTT.

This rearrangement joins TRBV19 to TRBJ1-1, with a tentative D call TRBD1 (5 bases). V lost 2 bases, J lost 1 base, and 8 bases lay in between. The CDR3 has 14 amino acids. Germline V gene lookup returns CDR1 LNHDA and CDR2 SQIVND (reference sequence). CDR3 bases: TGTGCCAGTAGTATATTGGGGGGGAACACTGAAGCTTTCTTT. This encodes CASSILGGNTEAFF.

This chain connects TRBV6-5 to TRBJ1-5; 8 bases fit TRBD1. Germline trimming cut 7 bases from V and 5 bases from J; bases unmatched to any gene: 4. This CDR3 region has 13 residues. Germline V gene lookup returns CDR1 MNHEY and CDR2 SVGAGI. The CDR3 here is CASKTTGDQPQHF. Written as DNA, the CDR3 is TGTGCCAGCAAGACGACAGGGGATCAGCCCCAGCATTTT.

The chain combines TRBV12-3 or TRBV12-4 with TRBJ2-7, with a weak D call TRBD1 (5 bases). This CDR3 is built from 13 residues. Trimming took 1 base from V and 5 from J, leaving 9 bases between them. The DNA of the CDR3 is TGTGCCAGCAGTTTAGGGGGCTATAACGAGCAGTACGTC. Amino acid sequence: CASSLGGYNEQYV.

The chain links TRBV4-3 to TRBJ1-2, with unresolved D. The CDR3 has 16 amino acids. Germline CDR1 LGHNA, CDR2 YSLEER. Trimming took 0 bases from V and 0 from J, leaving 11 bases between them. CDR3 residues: CASSQDLGRTNYGYTF. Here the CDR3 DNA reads TGCGCCAGCAGCCAAGATCTAGGCAGAACTAACTATGGCTACACCTTC.

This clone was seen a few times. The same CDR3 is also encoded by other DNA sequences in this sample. Here the CDR3 DNA reads TGTGCCAGCAGTTACGGACAGCATAATGAAAAACTGTTTTTT. The encoded protein is CASSYGQHNEKLFF. J is TRBJ1-4 and V is TRBV6-5; D might be TRBD1 (6 bases). V was cut by 2 bases and J by 4 bases, with 8 bases left in between. The CDR3 runs 14 residues. CDR1 is MNHEY and CDR2 is SVGAGI in the germline V gene.

This chain's CDR3 is CASSPRLTGSVSPLHF. DNA of the CDR3: TGTGCCAGCAGCCCCCGTTTGACAGGCTCGGTTTCACCCCTCCACTTT. The V and J genes are TRBV11-2 and TRBJ1-6; TRBD1 might be the D (6 bases). Germline values: CDR1 SGHAT, CDR2 FQNNGV. Trimming shortened V by 5 bases and J by 9 bases, and 20 bases separated the two germline ends. The CDR3 contains 16 residues.

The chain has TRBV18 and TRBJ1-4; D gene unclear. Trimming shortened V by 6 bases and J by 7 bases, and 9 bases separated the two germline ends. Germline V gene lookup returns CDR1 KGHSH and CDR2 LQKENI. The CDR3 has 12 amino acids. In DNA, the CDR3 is TGTGCCAGCTCCACGTCAGGTGAAAAACTGTTTTTT. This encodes CASSTSGEKLFF.